One sample yielded the 26 T cell receptor beta chains listed below, sequenced in a study of cytomegalovirus exposure and HLA in healthy donors. Primers for the PCR totalled 60 Vbeta and 13 Jbeta. TCRdb keeps only in-frame clones here, not all; method: immunoSEQ multiplex PCR. The sample records around 120,000 clones, roughly 70% being singletons. Material for sequencing was PBMCs. The receptors were sampled from a man between 40 and 49 years old in good health and CMV-seropositive.

The rearrangement links TRBV9 to TRBJ2-7, with 7 bases aligning to TRBD2. CDR3 length equals 16 residues. Germline V gives CDR1 SGDLS, CDR2 YYNGEE. V shed 0 bases, J shed 4 bases, and the junction held 10 bases outside the gene matches. CDR3 residues: CASSVGGGSIPYEQYF. CDR3 DNA: TGTGCCAGCAGCGTAGGTGGCGGGAGTATCCCTTACGAGCAGTACTTC. The variable domain in full, completed from reference TRBV9 and TRBJ2-7, reads DSGVTQTPKHLITATGQRVTLRCSPRSGDLSVYWYQQSLDQGLQFLIQYYNGEERAKGNILERFSAQQFPDLHSELNLSSLELGDSALYFCASSVGGGSIPYEQYFGPGTRLTVT.

A note on this clone: The same CDR3 can be traced to other DNA sequences in this sample. This chain links TRBV9 with TRBJ1-5, with D unresolved. Trimming took off 0 bases at V and 4 bases at J, with 8 bases between the two ends. Germline assignment: CDR1 SGDLS and CDR2 YYNGEE. This CDR3 has 14 amino acids. The CDR3 DNA is TGTGCCAGCAGCGTAGGAGGCGGGAATCAGCCCCAGCATTTT. This translates into CASSVGGGNQPQHF.

This rearrangement joins TRBV28 to TRBJ2-5; 10 bases map to TRBD1. Germline assignment: CDR1 MDHEN and CDR2 SYDVKM. Losses at the gene ends were 5 bases for V and 2 bases for J; bases not matched to a gene: 11. The CDR3 is 17 amino acids. The CDR3 region is CASSPYGTGVAQETQYF. For the CDR3, the DNA is TGTGCCAGCAGTCCCTACGGGACAGGGGTGGCACAAGAGACCCAGTACTTC.

The gene calls are TRBV6-1 and TRBJ1-2; 9 nucleotides match TRBD1. Germline V CDR1 and CDR2: MNHNS, SASEGT. V lost 9 bases to trimming and J lost 6 bases; unmatched junction nucleotides: 8. The CDR3 contains 13 residues. The CDR3 is CASPAGDRDGYTF. The CDR3 region has the DNA TGTGCCAGTCCCGCCGGGGACAGGGATGGCTACACCTTC.

This clone was detected only once. The chain uses TRBV9 and TRBJ1-5, with D tentatively TRBD1 (5 bases). Germline CDR1 and CDR2: SGDLS and YYNGEE. The germline V and J ends were trimmed by 0 bases and 1 base, with 8 bases remaining between them. The CDR3 extends over 15 amino acids. The CDR3 DNA is TGTGCCAGCAGCGTAGACCCAGGGAGCAATCAGCCCCAGCATTTT. As protein: CASSVDPGSNQPQHF.

The chain joins TRBV2 to TRBJ2-5, with TRBD2 identical over 9 bases. The trim removed 5 bases at V and 2 bases at J, leaving 3 bases unmatched. Per germline, CDR1 SNHLY and CDR2 FYNNEI. This CDR3 comprises 14 residues. As DNA, the CDR3 is TGTGCCAGCAGTTACCTAGCGGGACAAGAGACCCAGTACTTC. Residues: CASSYLAGQETQYF.

This clone appeared a single time. The gene calls are TRBV19 and TRBJ1-5; the D is unclear. V was cut by 3 bases and J by 0 bases, with 9 bases left in between. The germline gives CDR1 LNHDA, CDR2 SQIVND (reference sequence). The CDR3 totals 15 residues. The CDR3 is CASSMYSYSNQPQHF. The CDR3 nucleotides read TGTGCCAGTAGTATGTACTCATATAGCAATCAGCCCCAGCATTTT.

This chain uses TRBV7-9 with TRBJ2-6; TRBD1 aligns across 11 bases. Trimming at V came to 1 base and at J to 3 bases, leaving 8 bases not matched to a gene. The CDR3 length is 19 residues. The germline gives CDR1 SEHNR, CDR2 FQNEAQ (reference sequence). The CDR3 DNA reads as TGTGCCAGCAGCTTAGAGTACGTGGGACAGGGGGATGGGGCCAACGTCCTGACTTTC. Translated: CASSLEYVGQGDGANVLTF.

The chain uses TRBV19 and TRBJ1-1; the match to TRBD1 covers 8 bases. This CDR3 is built from 13 residues. J was trimmed by 4 bases and V by 6 bases; bases with no gene match: 4. The germline V gene encodes CDR1 LNHDA and CDR2 SQIVND (reference sequence). This chain's CDR3 is CASRSGTGTEAFF. The CDR3 DNA is TGTGCCAGTAGGTCCGGGACAGGCACTGAAGCTTTCTTT.

This chain links TRBV19 with TRBJ1-1; D gene ambiguous. Germline CDR1 reads LNHDA; CDR2 reads SQIVND (reference sequence). CDR3 length: 11 residues. The germline V and J ends were trimmed by 3 bases and 4 bases, with 3 bases remaining between them. The CDR3: CASSIVTEAFF. The CDR3 DNA reads as TGTGCCAGTAGTATCGTCACTGAAGCTTTCTTT.

Here the CDR3 DNA reads TGCAGCGCCATGGACAATTACGAGCAGTACGTC. It yields the protein CSAMDNYEQYV. The chain uses TRBV29-1 and TRBJ2-7, with D perhaps matching TRBD1 (5 bases). The germline gives CDR1 SQVTM, CDR2 ANQGSEA. The V and J ends lost 7 bases and 4 bases respectively, with 11 bases between them. CDR3 length: 11 residues.

CDR3 sequence reads: CASSQVEEETQYF. The CDR3 DNA reads as TGCGCCAGCAGCCAAGTGGAGGAAGAGACCCAGTACTTC. The chain employs TRBV4-3 and TRBJ2-5; possibly TRBD2 for D (5 bases). Trimming shortened V by 1 base and J by 3 bases, and 6 bases separated the two germline ends. Germline assignment: CDR1 LGHNA and CDR2 YSLEER. The CDR3 runs to 13 residues.

The chain joins TRBV6-5 to TRBJ1-1, with D unresolved. Germline V gene data show CDR1 as MNHEY and CDR2 as SVGAGI. CDR3 size: 14 residues. V was cut by 6 bases and J by 1 base, with 12 bases left in between. The CDR3 loop is CASRHPAGNTEAFF. CDR3 in DNA: TGTGCCAGCAGGCACCCGGCGGGGAACACTGAAGCTTTCTTT.

The V and J genes are TRBV28 and TRBJ1-2; TRBD1 matches at 8 bases. The junction had 4 bases not matched to a gene; V was cut back by 0 bases and J by 1 base. Looked up from germline, CDR1 is MDHEN and CDR2 is SYDVKM. This CDR3 has 16 amino acids. The CDR3 sequence is CASSLWGDRNNYGYTF. The CDR3 nucleotides are TGTGCCAGCAGTTTATGGGGGGACAGGAATAACTATGGCTACACCTTC.

The chain carries TRBV2 and TRBJ1-4; no reliable D call. Germline V gene sequence: CDR1 SNHLY, CDR2 FYNNEI. Deletions cut 6 bases from V and 11 bases from J, with 16 bases between. The CDR3 is 13 residues long. The CDR3, as DNA: TGTGCCAGCAGGCGATCACAGAGAGGGAAACTGTTTTTT. This codes for CASRRSQRGKLFF.

This clone has more than one count but fewer than ten. The V and J genes are TRBV27 and TRBJ1-5; D perhaps matches TRBD1 (6 bases). The length of the CDR3 is 14 residues. The V gene lost 5 bases and the J gene lost 4 bases, with 12 bases spanning the gap. Per the germline V gene, CDR1 is MNHEY and CDR2 is SMNVEV (reference sequence). CDR3 residues: CASSLLGQNQPQHF. The CDR3 DNA sequence: TGTGCCAGCAGTCTCCTAGGACAGAATCAGCCCCAGCATTTT.

The gene calls are TRBV7-2 and TRBJ1-5; the D gene is possibly TRBD1 (6 bases). The CDR3 has 15 residues. V gave up 5 bases and J gave up 1 base, with 12 bases separating them. CDR1 and CDR2 (germline): SGHTA, FQGNSA. Here the CDR3 DNA reads TGTGCCAGCAGCCCCAGGGGAATGAGCAATCAGCCCCAGCATTTT. It codes for CASSPRGMSNQPQHF.

This clone has a handful of counts. This chain connects TRBV10-1 to TRBJ2-1; 13 bases line up with TRBD2. The CDR3 runs to 15 residues. V lost 10 bases to trimming and J lost 3 bases; unmatched junction nucleotides: 6. CDR1 and CDR2 from the germline V gene are WNHNN and SYGVQD (reference sequence). CDR3 nucleotide sequence: TGCGCCACCCCGACTAGCGGGAGGTACTACAATGAGCAGTTCTTC. This gives the protein CATPTSGRYYNEQFF.

The chain links TRBV6-5 to TRBJ2-7; D perhaps matches TRBD2 (5 bases). The CDR3 consists of 13 residues. Trimming pared 2 bases from V and 4 bases from J, leaving 9 bases between. Germline CDR1 is MNHEY and CDR2 is SVGAGI. CDR3 residues: CASSYGSWYEQYF. The CDR3 DNA is TGTGCCAGCAGTTACGGGAGTTGGTACGAGCAGTACTTC.

This rearrangement joins TRBV27 to TRBJ1-2, with 7 positions matching TRBD1. Germline V gene data show CDR1 as MNHEY and CDR2 as SMNVEV (reference sequence). There are 14 residues in the CDR3. V shed 2 bases and J 5 bases; nucleotides not matched to a gene: 5. In DNA form, the CDR3 reads TGTGCCAGCAGTTTAGCCGGGACAGATTATGGCTACACCTTC. Residues: CASSLAGTDYGYTF.

This chain links TRBV6-1 with TRBJ2-5, with 7 bases lining up with TRBD2. In germline, CDR1 is MNHNS, CDR2 SASEGT. After removal of 4 bases from V and 4 bases from J, the junction contained 12 bases not matched to a gene. The CDR3 is made up of 16 amino acids. The CDR3 nucleotides read TGTGCCAGCAGTGGGTTTCTAGCGGAGCAGGGAGAGACCCAGTACTTC. Amino acids: CASSGFLAEQGETQYF.

Written as DNA, the CDR3 is TGCAGCGTTGAAGAAGGCGCCGCGTCCCGGGGCACAGATACGCAGTATTTT. This gives the protein CSVEEGAASRGTDTQYF. This chain joins TRBV29-1 and TRBJ2-3; no firm D call. V lost 0 bases to trimming and J lost 1 base, with 17 bases between them. CDR3 size: 17 residues. CDR1 SQVTM and CDR2 ANQGSEA come from the germline V gene.

The chain recombines TRBV27 with TRBJ1-1; D is possibly TRBD1 (5 bases). V gave up 6 bases and J gave up 3 bases, with 11 bases separating them. Germline assignment: CDR1 MNHEY and CDR2 SMNVEV (reference sequence). The CDR3 is 13 amino acids. This CDR3 is CASSLRGYTEAFF. CDR3 in DNA: TGTGCCAGCAGCCTCCGGGGGTACACTGAAGCTTTCTTT.

The chain couples TRBV29-1 to TRBJ2-7; 7 nucleotides match TRBD1. Trimming took 1 base from V and 6 from J; bases not matched to a gene: 9. The CDR3 contains 14 residues. Germline loops: CDR1 SQVTM, CDR2 ANQGSEA. The CDR3 spells CSVEGEGADFEQYF. DNA of the CDR3: TGCAGCGTTGAAGGCGAGGGGGCGGATTTCGAGCAGTACTTC.

The V call is TRBV7-8, the J call TRBJ2-1; 8 nucleotides agree with TRBD2. The junction had 11 bases not matched to a gene; V was cut back by 5 bases and J by 5 bases. The CDR3 length is 16 residues. The germline gives CDR1 SGHVS, CDR2 FQNEAQ. The CDR3 DNA sequence: TGTGCCAGCAGCCGGCTTGCTAGCGGGTCCAACAATGAGCAGTTCTTC. Protein sequence: CASSRLASGSNNEQFF.

This chain links TRBV9 with TRBJ2-7, with D possibly TRBD1 on 5 matching bases. Germline-derived CDR1 and CDR2 are SGDLS and YYNGEE. This CDR3 region has 15 residues. The V end was cut by 3 bases, the J end by 4 bases, with 17 bases between. The CDR3 here is CASSAGMAAAYEQYF. CDR3 coding DNA: TGTGCCAGCAGCGCAGGGATGGCTGCGGCTTACGAGCAGTACTTC.